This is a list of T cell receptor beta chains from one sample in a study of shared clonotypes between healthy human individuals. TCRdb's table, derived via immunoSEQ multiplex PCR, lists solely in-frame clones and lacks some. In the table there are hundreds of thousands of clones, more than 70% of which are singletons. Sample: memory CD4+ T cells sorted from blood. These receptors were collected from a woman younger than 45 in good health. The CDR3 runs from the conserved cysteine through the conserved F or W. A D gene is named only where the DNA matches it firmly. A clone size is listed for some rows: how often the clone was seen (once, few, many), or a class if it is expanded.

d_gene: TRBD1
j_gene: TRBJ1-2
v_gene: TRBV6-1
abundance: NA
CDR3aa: CASSERQGASYTF
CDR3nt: TGTGCCAGCAGTGAGAGGCAGGGGGCGAGCTACACCTTC

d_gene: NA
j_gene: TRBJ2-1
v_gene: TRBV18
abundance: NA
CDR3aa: CASSPLGGDLNEQFF
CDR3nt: TGTGCCAGCTCACCCCTGGGCGGGGACCTCAATGAGCAGTTCTTC

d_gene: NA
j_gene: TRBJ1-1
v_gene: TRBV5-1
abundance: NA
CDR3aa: CASSHPGPNTEAFF
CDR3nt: TGCGCCAGCAGCCATCCGGGACCGAACACTGAAGCTTTCTTT

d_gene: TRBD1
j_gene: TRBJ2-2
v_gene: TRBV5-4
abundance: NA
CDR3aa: CASSLALRQGSGSGELFF
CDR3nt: TGTGCCAGCAGCTTGGCCTTGAGACAGGGGAGCGGCAGCGGGGAGCTGTTTTTT

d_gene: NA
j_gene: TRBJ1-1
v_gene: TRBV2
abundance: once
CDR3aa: CASRRDGANTEAFF
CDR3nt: TGTGCCAGCAGGCGGGACGGGGCAAACACTGAAGCTTTCTTT

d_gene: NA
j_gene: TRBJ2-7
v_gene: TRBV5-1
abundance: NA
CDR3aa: CASSLGYTYEQYF
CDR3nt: TGCGCCAGCAGCTTGGGATACACCTACGAGCAGTACTTC

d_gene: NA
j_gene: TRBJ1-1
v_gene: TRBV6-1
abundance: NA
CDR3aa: CASSERGGATEAFF
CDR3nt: TGTGCCAGCAGTGAACGGGGCGGGGCCACTGAAGCTTTCTTT

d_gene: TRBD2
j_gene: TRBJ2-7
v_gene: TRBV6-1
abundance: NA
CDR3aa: CASRVGSGTYEQYF
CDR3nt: TGTGCCAGCCGAGTGGGTAGCGGGACCTACGAGCAGTACTTC

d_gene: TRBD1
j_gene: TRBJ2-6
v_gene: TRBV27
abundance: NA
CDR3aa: CASSFVGQGSSGANVLTF
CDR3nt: TGTGCCAGCAGTTTCGTGGGACAGGGCTCCTCTGGGGCCAACGTCCTGACTTTC

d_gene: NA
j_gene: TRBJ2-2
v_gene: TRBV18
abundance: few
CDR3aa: CASSPPRNGELFF
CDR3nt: TGTGCCAGCTCACCACCTCGTAACGGGGAGCTGTTTTTT

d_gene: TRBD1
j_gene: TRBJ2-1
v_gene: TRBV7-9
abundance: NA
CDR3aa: CASSLQGAKSSFNEQFF
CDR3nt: TGTGCCAGCAGCTTACAGGGGGCGAAGTCCTCTTTCAATGAGCAGTTCTTC

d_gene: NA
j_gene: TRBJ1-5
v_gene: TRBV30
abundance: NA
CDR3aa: CAWSVFLSNQPQHF
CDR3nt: TGTGCCTGGAGTGTATTTCTGAGCAATCAGCCCCAGCATTTT

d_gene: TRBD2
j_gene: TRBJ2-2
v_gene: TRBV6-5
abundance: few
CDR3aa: CASTRGGNTGELFF
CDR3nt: TGTGCCAGCACCCGGGGGGGAAACACCGGGGAGCTGTTTTTT

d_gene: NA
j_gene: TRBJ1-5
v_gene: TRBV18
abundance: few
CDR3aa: CASSQNSNQPQHF
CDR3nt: TGTGCCAGCTCACAGAATAGCAATCAGCCCCAGCATTTT

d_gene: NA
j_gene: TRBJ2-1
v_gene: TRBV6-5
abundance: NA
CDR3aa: CASSYSYQRDNEQFF
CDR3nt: TGTGCCAGCAGTTACTCGTACCAGCGGGACAATGAGCAGTTCTTC

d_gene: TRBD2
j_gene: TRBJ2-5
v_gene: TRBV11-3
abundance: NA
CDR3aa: CASSFSGRPGETQYF
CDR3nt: TGTGCCAGCAGCTTTAGCGGGAGGCCCGGAGAGACCCAGTACTTC

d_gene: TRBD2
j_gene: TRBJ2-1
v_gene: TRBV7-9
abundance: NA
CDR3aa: CASSQAGLAVSYNEQFF
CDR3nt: TGTGCCAGCAGCCAAGCCGGACTAGCGGTTTCCTACAATGAGCAGTTCTTC

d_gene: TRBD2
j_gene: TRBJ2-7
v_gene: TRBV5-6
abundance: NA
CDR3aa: CASSSGLATTYEQYF
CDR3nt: TGTGCCAGCAGCTCGGGACTAGCGACTACCTACGAGCAGTACTTC

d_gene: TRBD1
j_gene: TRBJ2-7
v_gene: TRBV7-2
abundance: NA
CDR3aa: CASNPTGTGKYEQYF
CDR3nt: TGTGCCAGCAACCCCACCGGGACAGGGAAGTACGAGCAGTACTTC

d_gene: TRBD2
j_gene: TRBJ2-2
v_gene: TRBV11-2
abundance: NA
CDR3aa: CASSRTSLGTGELFF
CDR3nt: TGTGCCAGCAGCCGGACTAGCCTTGGCACCGGGGAGCTGTTTTTT

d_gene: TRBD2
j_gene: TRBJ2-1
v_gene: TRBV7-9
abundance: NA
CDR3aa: CASSLTAGLAGNEQFF
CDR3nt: TGTGCCAGCAGCTTAACGGCCGGACTAGCGGGTAATGAGCAGTTCTTC

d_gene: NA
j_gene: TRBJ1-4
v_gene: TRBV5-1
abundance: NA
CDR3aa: CASSINGVGVANEKLFF
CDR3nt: TGCGCCAGCAGCATTAATGGGGTCGGGGTCGCTAATGAAAAACTGTTTTTT

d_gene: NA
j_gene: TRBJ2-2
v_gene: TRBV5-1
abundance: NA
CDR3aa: CASSLGVYGTGELFF
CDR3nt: TGCGCCAGCAGCTTGGGAGTGTATGGCACCGGGGAGCTGTTTTTT

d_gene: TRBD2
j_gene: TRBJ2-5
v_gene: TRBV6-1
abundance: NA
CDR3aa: CASRTGGETQYF
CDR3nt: TGTGCCAGCAGGACCGGGGGGGAGACCCAGTACTTC

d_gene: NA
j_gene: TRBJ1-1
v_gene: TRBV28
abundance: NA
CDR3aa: CASSLSWANTEAFF
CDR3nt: TGTGCCAGCAGTTTATCCTGGGCGAACACTGAAGCTTTCTTT

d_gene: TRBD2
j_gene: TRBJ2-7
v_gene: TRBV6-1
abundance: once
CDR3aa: CASSEKGLAETGQYF
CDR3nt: TGTGCCAGCAGTGAAAAGGGACTAGCGGAAACCGGGCAGTACTTC

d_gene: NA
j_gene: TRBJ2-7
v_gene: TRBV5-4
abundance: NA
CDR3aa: CASSPFNGQGQSAQYF
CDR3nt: TGTGCCAGCAGCCCTTTCAATGGGCAGGGCCAGAGCGCGCAGTACTTC

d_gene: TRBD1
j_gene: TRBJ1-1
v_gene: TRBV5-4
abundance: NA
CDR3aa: CASSIRDRDMNTEAFF
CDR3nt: TGTGCCAGCAGCATCCGGGACAGGGACATGAACACTGAAGCTTTCTTT

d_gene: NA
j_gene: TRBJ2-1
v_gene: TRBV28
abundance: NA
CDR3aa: CASGSGGRWFF
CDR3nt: TGTGCCAGCGGTTCTGGGGGTCGATGGTTCTTC

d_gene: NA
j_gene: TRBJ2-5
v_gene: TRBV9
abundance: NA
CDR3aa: CASSPRQETQYF
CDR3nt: TGTGCCAGCAGCCCCAGGCAAGAGACCCAGTACTTC

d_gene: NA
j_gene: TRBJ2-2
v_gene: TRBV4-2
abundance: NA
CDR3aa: CASSSQGEVDTGELFF
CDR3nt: TGTGCCTCAAGTTCTCAGGGAGAGGTTGACACCGGGGAGCTGTTTTTT

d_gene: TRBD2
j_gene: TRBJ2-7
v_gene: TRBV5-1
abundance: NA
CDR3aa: CASSAVAGGPLEQYF
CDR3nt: TGCGCCAGCAGCGCGGTAGCGGGAGGGCCCCTCGAGCAGTACTTC

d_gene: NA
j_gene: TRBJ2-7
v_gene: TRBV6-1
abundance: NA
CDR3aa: CASSEPGRVWRYF
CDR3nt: TGTGCCAGCAGTGAGCCGGGACGAGTTTGGCGGTACTTC

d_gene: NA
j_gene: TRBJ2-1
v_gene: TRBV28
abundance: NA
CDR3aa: CASSSPYEQFF
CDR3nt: TGTGCCAGCAGTTCCCCATATGAGCAGTTCTTC

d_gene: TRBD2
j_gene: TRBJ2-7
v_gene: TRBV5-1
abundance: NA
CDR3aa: CASSLGGTTGRREQYF
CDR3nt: TGCGCCAGCAGCTTGGGAGGGACTACCGGGCGAAGGGAGCAGTACTTC

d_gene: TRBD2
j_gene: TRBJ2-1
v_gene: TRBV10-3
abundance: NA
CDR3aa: CAISGQRGLAGGNEQFF
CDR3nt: TGTGCCATCAGTGGACAGCGGGGACTAGCGGGAGGAAATGAGCAGTTCTTC

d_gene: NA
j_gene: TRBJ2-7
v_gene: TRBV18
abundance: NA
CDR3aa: CASSPSLDDEQYF
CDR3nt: TGTGCCAGCTCACCATCGTTGGATGACGAGCAGTACTTC

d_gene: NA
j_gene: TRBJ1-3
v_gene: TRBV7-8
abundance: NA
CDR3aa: CASSHPSGNTIYF
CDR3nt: TGTGCCAGCAGCCATCCCTCTGGAAACACCATATATTTT

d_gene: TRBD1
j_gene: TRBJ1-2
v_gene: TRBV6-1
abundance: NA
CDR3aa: CASRTGLYGYTF
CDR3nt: TGTGCCAGCAGGACAGGGCTCTATGGCTACACCTTC

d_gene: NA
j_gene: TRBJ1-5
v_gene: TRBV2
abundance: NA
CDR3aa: CASSGDNQPQHF
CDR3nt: TGTGCCAGCAGCGGAGATAATCAGCCCCAGCATTTT

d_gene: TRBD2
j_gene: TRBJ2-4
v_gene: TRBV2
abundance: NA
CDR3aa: CASRSLRLAGGPGNIQYF
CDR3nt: TGTGCCAGCCGATCCCTGCGGTTGGCGGGAGGGCCTGGTAACATTCAGTACTTC

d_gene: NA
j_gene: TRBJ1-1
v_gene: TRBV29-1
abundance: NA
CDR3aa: CSVWGQGPRAPSNTEAFF
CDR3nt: TGCAGCGTTTGGGGACAAGGACCTAGAGCCCCGTCGAACACTGAAGCTTTCTTT

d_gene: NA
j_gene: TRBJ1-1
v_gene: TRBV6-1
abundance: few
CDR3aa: CASGRQVSTEAFF
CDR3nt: TGTGCCAGCGGCCGACAGGTTTCGACTGAAGCTTTCTTT

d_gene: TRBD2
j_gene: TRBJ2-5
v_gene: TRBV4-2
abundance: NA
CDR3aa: CASSQGGVAGEETQYF
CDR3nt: TGTGCCAGCAGCCAAGGGGGGGTAGCGGGAGAAGAGACCCAGTACTTC

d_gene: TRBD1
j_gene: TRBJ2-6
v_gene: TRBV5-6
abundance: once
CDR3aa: CASSQTDRAHSGANVLTF
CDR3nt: TGTGCCAGCAGCCAAACCGACAGGGCCCACTCTGGGGCCAACGTCCTGACTTTC

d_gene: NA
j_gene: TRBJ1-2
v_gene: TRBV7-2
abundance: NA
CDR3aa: CASSSLDRNYGYTF
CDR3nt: TGTGCCAGCAGCTCCTTGGACCGTAACTATGGCTACACCTTC

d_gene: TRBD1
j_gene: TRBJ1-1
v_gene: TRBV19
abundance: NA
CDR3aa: CASSPTSGTGGTEAFF
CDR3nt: TGTGCCAGTAGCCCCACCTCCGGGACAGGGGGCACTGAAGCTTTCTTT

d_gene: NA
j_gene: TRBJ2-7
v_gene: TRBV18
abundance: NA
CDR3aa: CASSPGGSDEQYF
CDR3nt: TGTGCCAGCTCACCAGGGGGTAGCGACGAGCAGTACTTC

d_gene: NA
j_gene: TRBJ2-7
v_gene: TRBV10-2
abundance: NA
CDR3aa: CASSESADHYEQYF
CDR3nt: TGCGCCAGCAGTGAGTCAGCAGACCACTACGAGCAGTACTTC

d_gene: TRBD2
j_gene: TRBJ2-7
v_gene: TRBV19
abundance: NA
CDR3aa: CASSTRTSGSYEQYF
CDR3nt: TGTGCCAGTAGTACCAGGACTAGCGGATCCTACGAGCAGTACTTC

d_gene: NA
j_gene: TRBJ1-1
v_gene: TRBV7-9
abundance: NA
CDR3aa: CASSYPPGTPNTEAFF
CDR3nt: TGTGCCAGCAGCTATCCCCCCGGGACTCCTAACACTGAAGCTTTCTTT

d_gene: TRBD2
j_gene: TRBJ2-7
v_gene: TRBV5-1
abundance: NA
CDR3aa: CASSLEGSSGSTHEQYF
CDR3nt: TGCGCCAGCAGCTTGGAAGGTTCTAGCGGGAGTACGCACGAGCAGTACTTC

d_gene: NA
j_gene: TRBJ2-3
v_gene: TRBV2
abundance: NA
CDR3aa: CAIHSGRGLDGTDTQYF
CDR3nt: TGTGCCATTCATTCCGGACGGGGCCTCGATGGCACAGATACGCAGTATTTT

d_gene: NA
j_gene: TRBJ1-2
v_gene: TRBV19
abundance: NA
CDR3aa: CASSITTNYGYTF
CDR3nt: TGTGCCAGTAGTATTACGACAAACTATGGCTACACCTTC

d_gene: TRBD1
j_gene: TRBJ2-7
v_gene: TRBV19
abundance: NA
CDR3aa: CASSPRGQGGSYEQYF
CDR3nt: TGTGCCAGTAGTCCCCGAGGACAGGGTGGCTCCTACGAGCAGTACTTC